Below, one T cell receptor (beta chain) is given with its context. This entry comes from a study of blood T cell repertoires in COVID-19. Germline V lookup: CDR1 MNHEY, CDR2 SMNVEV (reference sequence). This CDR3 is 16 amino acids long. Trimming removed 0 bases at V and 0 bases at J, with 9 bases between. TCRdb's copy holds only in-frame clones and misses some; the assay was immunoSEQ multiplex PCR. The data show approximately 59,000 clones, roughly four fifths seen once. The TCR was taken from a man aged 55-75 years with COVID-19, enrolled during active disease. This sequence joins TRBV27 and TRBJ1-3; D might be TRBD1 (5 bases). The sequenced material came from peripheral blood. For the CDR3, the DNA is TGTGCCAGCAGTTTATCTACAGGACCCTCTGGAAACACCATATATTTT. This translates into CASSLSTGPSGNTIYF.